The 7 T cell receptor beta chains below were found in one sample sequenced in a study of Graves' ophthalmopathy and Graves' hyperthyroidism. RNA transcripts served as template for amplifying TCR beta CDR3 sequences. Amplification began with first-round RT-PCR using HTBI primers, then second-round multiplex PCR was performed. Via MiXCR, TCRdb re-called the multiplex PCR reads, giving one row per CDR3 protein. This sample yields 210,000 or so distinct CDR3 sequences, of which 25% to 35% are seen a single time; 9.1% belongs to the top ten. The sequenced material came from peripheral blood. These receptor sequences come from a man over 45 with Graves' ophthalmopathy.

This clonotype showed up many times. The genes are TRBV30 and TRBJ2-7; 10 bases are a match to TRBD2. The CDR3 is 14 residues long. The germline gives CDR1 GTSNPN, CDR2 SVGIG (reference sequence). Germline trimming cut 0 bases from V and 12 bases from J; bases unmatched to any gene: 11. The CDR3: CAWSVLGEAGGRYF. The DNA for the CDR3 is TGTGCCTGGAGTGTATTAGGAGAAGCGGGAGGGAGGTACTTC.

This clonotype has at least ten counts. The V call is TRBV6-2 or TRBV6-3, the J call TRBJ1-1; 7 nucleotides line up with TRBD1. The germline gives CDR1 MNHEY, CDR2 SVGEGT. The V and J ends lost 5 bases and 4 bases, in that order; junction bases with no gene match: 10. This CDR3 is 15 amino acids long. CDR3 sequence reads: CASSALVPGGTEAFF. In DNA form, the CDR3 reads TGTGCCAGCAGTGCCTTAGTGCCAGGGGGCACTGAAGCTTTCTTT.

This clonotype has ten or more counts. The rearrangement links TRBV4-2 to TRBJ2-5; D call uncertain. The CDR3 covers 14 residues. Trimming stripped 2 bases from V and 2 bases from J, with 9 bases between. The germline gives CDR1 LGHNA, CDR2 YNFKEQ. In DNA, the CDR3 is TGTGCCAGCAGCCAATCTCATAGGCAAGAGACCCAGTACTTC. The encoded protein is CASSQSHRQETQYF.

This clonotype showed up many times. The chain uses TRBV10-3 and TRBJ2-7; a weak D match, TRBD2 (6 bases). With 7 bases removed from V and 1 base from J, the gap between germline ends came to 11 bases. From germline, CDR1 is ENHRY and CDR2 SYGVKD. This CDR3 has 13 residues. CDR3 loop: CAITRDSSYEQYF. CDR3 coding DNA: TGTGCCATCACCCGGGACTCTTCCTACGAGCAGTACTTC.

By share, this clonotype ranks as medium-sized. The chain links TRBV28 to TRBJ1-1; D not resolved. The CDR3 spans 13 residues. CDR1 and CDR2 from the germline V gene are MDHEN and SYDVKM. Between the trimmed V and J ends, which lost 5 bases and 1 base, there was a span of 8 bases. In nucleotides, the CDR3 is TGTGCCAGCAGTACATCATCGAACACTGAAGCTTTCTTT. Its protein is CASSTSSNTEAFF.

This clonotype was detected ten times or more. The V gene is TRBV30, the J gene TRBJ1-1; D uncertain. Germline values: CDR1 GTSNPN, CDR2 SVGIG (reference sequence). Trimming removed 0 bases at V and 3 bases at J, with 8 bases between. The CDR3 is made up of 13 amino acids. CDR3 loop: CAWSVRQDTEAFF. The CDR3 nucleotides are TGTGCCTGGAGTGTAAGGCAGGACACTGAAGCTTTCTTT.

The V and J genes are TRBV28 and TRBJ1-2; TRBD1 aligns across 9 bases. Germline V lookup: CDR1 MDHEN, CDR2 SYDVKM. The V gene end was trimmed by 5 bases and the J gene end by 4 bases; junction bases not matched to a gene: 5. This CDR3 is built from 14 residues. CDR3 bases: TGTGCCAGCAGTCAGGACAGGGGTAGCTATGGCTACACCTTC. Translation gives CASSQDRGSYGYTF.